A single sample is the source of the 16 T cell receptor beta chains below, sequenced in a study of blood T cell repertoires in COVID-19. Sequencing used immunoSEQ multiplex PCR; TCRdb keeps in-frame clones, though not all of them. Of around 500,000 clones in the sample, approximately 85% are singletons; the top ten hold approximately 3.4%. The sample was peripheral blood. The receptors shown here come from a human donor in a cohort sampled during active COVID-19.

This clone was picked up a small number of times. The rearrangement joins TRBV3-1 (or the pseudogene TRBV3-2) to TRBJ2-7; 7 bases are shared with TRBD1. Germline V gene sequence: CDR1 LGHDT, CDR2 YNNKEL (reference sequence). This CDR3 region has 12 residues. Trimming at V came to 8 bases and at J to 2 bases, leaving 3 bases not matched to a gene. CDR3 nucleotide sequence: TGTGCCAGCGGTCAGGGGGCCTACGAGCAGTACTTC. Amino acids: CASGQGAYEQYF.

The chain uses TRBV4-3 and TRBJ2-1, with D possibly being TRBD1 (6 bases). V was clipped by 2 bases and J by 3 bases, with 20 bases between them. Germline CDR1 LGHNA, CDR2 YSLEER. This CDR3 is built from 18 residues. The CDR3 nucleotides read TGCGCCAGCAGCCAAAGGATAGGGGGATTTCAAAGCTACAATGAGCAGTTCTTC. This gives the protein CASSQRIGGFQSYNEQFF.

CDR3 nucleotides: TGTGCCAGCAGCATGAACAGGGACGGCTCTGGGGCCAACGTCCTGACTTTC. Its translation: CASSMNRDGSGANVLTF. The V and J genes are TRBV11-3 and TRBJ2-6, with D possibly being TRBD1 (6 bases). With 5 bases removed from V and 0 bases from J, the gap between germline ends came to 14 bases. The CDR3 loop spans 17 amino acids. Germline V gives CDR1 SGHNT, CDR2 YENEEA.

Comments on this clone: The same CDR3 also results from other DNA sequences found in this sample. The chain carries TRBV5-1 and TRBJ1-2; 9 bases match TRBD1. The CDR3 loop spans 14 amino acids. With 5 bases clipped from V and 5 bases from J, the junction kept 7 bases outside the gene matches. The germline gives CDR1 SGHRS, CDR2 YFSETQ. Here the CDR3 DNA reads TGCGCCAGCAGACCAACAGGGGGCGGGTATGGCTACACCTTC. It encodes CASRPTGGGYGYTF.

This chain connects TRBV27 to TRBJ2-7; 9 nucleotides agree with TRBD1. This CDR3 region has 15 residues. The junction had 9 bases not matched to a gene; V was cut back by 6 bases and J by 3 bases. CDR1 is MNHEY and CDR2 is SMNVEV in the germline V gene (reference sequence). CDR3 sequence reads: CASRLQGARDYEQYF. CDR3 DNA: TGTGCCAGCAGACTACAGGGGGCCCGAGACTACGAGCAGTACTTC.

This clone was detected a few times. The V call is TRBV28, the J call TRBJ2-3; D is unresolved. Germline V gene sequence: CDR1 MDHEN, CDR2 SYDVKM. Trimming took 2 bases from V and 5 from J, leaving 5 bases between them. This CDR3 comprises 12 residues. The CDR3, as DNA: TGTGCCAGCAGTTTAACCGGAGATACGCAGTATTTT. It yields the protein CASSLTGDTQYF.

The rearrangement uses TRBV4-1 and TRBJ1-2, with 8 bases lining up with TRBD1. Germline values: CDR1 MGHRA, CDR2 YSYEKL. The CDR3 runs 15 residues. The trim removed 1 base at V and 3 bases at J, leaving 4 bases unmatched. The CDR3 bases are TGCGCCAGCAGCCAAGGAAACAGGGGGGACTATGGCTACACCTTC. It encodes CASSQGNRGDYGYTF.

This chain joins TRBV7-2 and TRBJ2-7; weak D call: TRBD1 (5 bases). V was trimmed by 2 bases and J by 3 bases, leaving 8 bases between them. The CDR3 runs to 13 residues. CDR1 and CDR2 from the germline V gene are SGHTA and FQGNSA. The CDR3 DNA is TGTGCCAGCAGCTTACAGGGATACTACGAGCAGTACTTC. Residues: CASSLQGYYEQYF.

This clone has only a few counts. The chain recombines TRBV28 with TRBJ2-5; 9 nucleotides line up with TRBD1. The CDR3 runs 14 residues. The germline CDR1 and CDR2 sequences are MDHEN and SYDVKM. The V and J ends lost 4 bases and 3 bases, in that order; junction bases with no gene match: 3. The CDR3: CASSSRTGEETQYF. Written as DNA, the CDR3 is TGTGCCAGCAGTTCCAGGACAGGGGAAGAGACCCAGTACTTC.

The chain is built from TRBV18 and TRBJ2-2; TRBD2 might be the D (5 bases). Looked up from germline, CDR1 is KGHSH and CDR2 is LQKENI. Trimming took off 2 bases at V and 7 bases at J, with 5 bases between the two ends. This CDR3 is built from 12 residues. The CDR3 region has the DNA TGTGCCAGCTCACCAGCGGGCGGGGAGCTGTTTTTT. Translating gives CASSPAGGELFF.

V usage is TRBV6-5 and J usage is TRBJ1-4; possibly TRBD1 for D (6 bases). The CDR3 covers 14 residues. The germline V gene has CDR1 MNHEY and CDR2 SVGAGI. Trimming removed 6 bases from V and 8 bases from J, with 16 bases in between. CDR3 sequence: CASSYTGMGEKLFF. The CDR3 nucleotides are TGTGCCAGCAGCTACACAGGGATGGGAGAAAAACTGTTTTTT.

This clone was recorded only once. V is TRBV27 and J is TRBJ2-7, with D perhaps TRBD1 (6 bases). From germline, CDR1 is MNHEY and CDR2 SMNVEV (reference sequence). The CDR3 is 13 amino acids. V dropped 1 base and J dropped 3 bases, with 7 bases sitting between them. As DNA, the CDR3 is TGTGCCAGCAGTTTATTACAGGGCTACGAGCAGTACTTC. Translating it yields CASSLLQGYEQYF.

The chain carries TRBV7-6 and TRBJ2-3; 13 bases agree with TRBD2. This CDR3 region has 19 residues. Per germline, CDR1 SGHVS and CDR2 FNYEAQ. Losses at the gene ends were 3 bases for V and 6 bases for J; bases not matched to a gene: 15. The CDR3 is CASSFVKEGLAGAGDTQYF. The CDR3 nucleotides are TGTGCCAGCAGCTTCGTGAAAGAAGGACTAGCGGGGGCCGGGGATACGCAGTATTTT.

This clone is a singleton in its sample. The rearrangement links TRBV19 to TRBJ1-1, with D unclear. The germline CDR1 and CDR2 sequences are LNHDA and SQIVND (reference sequence). Deletions cut 4 bases from V and 7 bases from J, with 13 bases between. CDR3 length: 13 amino acids. CDR3 in amino acids: CASSTPEASEAFF. The CDR3, as DNA: TGTGCCAGTAGTACCCCAGAGGCTAGTGAAGCTTTCTTT.

This clone was seen just once. The chain's CDR3 is CASSQTTGGTYGYTF. Written as DNA, the CDR3 is TGTGCCAGCAGCCAAACGACAGGGGGCACGTACGGCTACACCTTC. The V call is TRBV7-2, the J call TRBJ1-2; 10 nucleotides line up with TRBD1. The J segment lost 8 bases and the V segment lost 5 bases, leaving 11 bases of the junction unmatched. The CDR3 has 15 residues. The germline CDR1 and CDR2 sequences are SGHTA and FQGNSA.

The rearrangement uses TRBV7-2 and TRBJ2-7, with D possibly matching TRBD2 (5 bases). The V end lost 1 base, the J end lost 9 bases, and 13 bases lay between the germline ends. Germline V gene lookup returns CDR1 SGHTA and CDR2 FQGNSA. The CDR3 covers 13 residues. The CDR3 DNA is TGTGCCAGCAGCTTAGTACGACCCCGGGGGCAGTACTTC. This gives the protein CASSLVRPRGQYF.